The 20 T cell receptor beta chains below come from one sample, sequenced in a study of identical twins. Each CDR3 protein gets one entry after TCRdb re-called the 5' RACE reads with MiXCR. This sample has around 250,000 distinct CDR3 sequences, with around 6.6% found just once. This sample also belongs to another study, concerning yellow fever vaccine responses in identical twins.

The sample consisted of memory (CD45RO+) T cells sorted from blood. The source of these receptors is a woman aged 18-30 years in good health.

This clonotype was found a few times. The rearrangement links TRBV5-1 to TRBJ2-3; 10 nucleotides align to TRBD2. The CDR3 is 17 amino acids. Trimming at V came to 8 bases and at J to 2 bases, leaving 14 bases not matched to a gene. The germline gives CDR1 SGHRS, CDR2 YFSETQ. This chain's CDR3 is CASTGLGLAPSTDTQYF. CDR3 sequence (DNA): TGCGCCAGTACGGGGCTGGGACTAGCGCCTTCCACAGATACGCAGTATTTT.

This chain connects TRBV29-1 to TRBJ2-5; the match to TRBD2 covers 12 bases. The CDR3 extends over 14 amino acids. Germline CDR1 SQVTM, CDR2 ANQGSEA. V shed 5 bases, J shed 5 bases, and the junction held 6 bases outside the gene matches. CDR3 DNA sequence: TGCAGCGTTCCCGGACTAGCGGGACTTGAGACCCAGTACTTC. Translation: CSVPGLAGLETQYF.

In this sample, this clonotype turned up many times. The chain is built from TRBV5-1 and TRBJ2-1; TRBD2 aligns across 14 bases. This CDR3 comprises 16 residues. Trimming removed 4 bases from V and 6 bases from J; junction bases left unmatched: 6. Germline CDR1 SGHRS, CDR2 YFSETQ. CDR3 sequence (DNA): TGCGCCAGCAGCGCACATGGGACTAGCGGGGGCAATGAGCAGTTCTTC. This gives the protein CASSAHGTSGGNEQFF. The complete variable domain, with remaining parts taken from reference TRBV5-1 and TRBJ2-1, reads KAGVTQTPRYLIKTRGQQVTLSCSPISGHRSVSWYQQTPGQGLQFLFEYFSETQRNKGNFPGRFSGRQFSNSRSEMNVSTLELGDSALYLCASSAHGTSGGNEQFFGPGTRLTVL.

This clonotype showed up just a few times. The V and J genes are TRBV20-1 and TRBJ2-1; 7 nucleotides agree with TRBD2. This CDR3 spans 12 amino acids. The ends lost 8 bases at V and 9 bases at J; junction bases unmatched: 10. CDR1 is DFQATT, CDR2 SNEGSKA, per germline (reference sequence). Written as DNA, the CDR3 is TGCAGTCCTCAGCGGGGAGGAAGTGAGCAGTTCTTC. It yields the protein CSPQRGGSEQFF.

The rearrangement joins TRBV10-2 to TRBJ2-2, with D maybe TRBD1 (6 bases). CDR3 length: 15 amino acids. Germline assignment: CDR1 WSHSY and CDR2 SAAADI. V gave up 5 bases and J gave up 5 bases, with 15 bases separating them. CDR3 region: CASSRDRTLTGELFF. The CDR3 DNA reads as TGCGCCAGCAGTAGAGACAGGACCCTTACCGGGGAGCTGTTTTTT.

This clonotype was detected only a few times. The chain recombines TRBV10-3 with TRBJ1-2; 8 bases agree with TRBD1. The CDR3 is made up of 14 amino acids. Germline CDR1 and CDR2: ENHRY and SYGVKD. V lost 7 bases, J lost 4 bases, and 8 bases stayed unmatched. The DNA for the CDR3 is TGTGCCATCACTGACGGACAGGGTATCTATGGCTACACCTTC. Amino acid sequence: CAITDGQGIYGYTF.

The chain joins TRBV6-1 to TRBJ2-3; 12 positions agree with TRBD2. Unmatched junction bases numbered 9, after V lost 6 bases and J lost 5 bases. CDR1 is MNHNS and CDR2 is SASEGT in the germline V gene. The CDR3 spans 16 residues. The chain's CDR3 is CASRRRLAGDVDTQYF. As DNA, the CDR3 is TGTGCCAGCAGAAGACGACTAGCGGGAGACGTAGATACGCAGTATTTT.

CDR3 DNA: TGTGCCAGCGGGGGTAGTAGGGCCTCCTACAATGAGCAGTTCTTC. Amino acids: CASGGSRASYNEQFF. The genes are TRBV11-2 and TRBJ2-1, with D perhaps TRBD1 or TRBD2 (5 bases each). Trimming took off 8 bases at V and 0 bases at J, with 14 bases between the two ends. The length of the CDR3 is 15 residues. The germline CDR1 and CDR2 sequences are SGHAT and FQNNGV.

The chain employs TRBV6-4 and TRBJ2-5; 14 nucleotides line up with TRBD2. V gave up 4 bases and J gave up 2 bases; unmatched junction bases: 9. The CDR3 has 18 amino acids. Germline CDR1 reads MRHNA; CDR2 reads SNTAGT. The CDR3 bases are TGTGCCAGCAGTGCCCAGGGGGGACTAGCGGGAGCGCAAGAGACCCAGTACTTC. Its protein product is CASSAQGGLAGAQETQYF.

This clonotype came up many times. This sequence joins TRBV24-1 and TRBJ2-3, with 7 bases identical to TRBD1. The germline gives CDR1 KGHDR, CDR2 SFDVKD. The CDR3 loop spans 15 amino acids. Trimming at V came to 0 bases and at J to 2 bases, leaving 1 base not matched to a gene. Here the CDR3 reads CATSDLGTDTDTQYF. CDR3 DNA sequence: TGTGCCACCAGTGATTTGGGGACAGACACAGATACGCAGTATTTT.

Many counts were recorded for this clonotype. The rearrangement uses TRBV10-3 and TRBJ1-1, with D maybe TRBD1 (6 bases). CDR1 is ENHRY and CDR2 is SYGVKD in the germline V gene. The CDR3 covers 13 residues. V was clipped by 10 bases and J by 2 bases, with 14 bases between them. CDR3 protein: CATQDSPNTEAFF. The CDR3 region has the DNA TGTGCCACCCAGGACAGTCCTAACACTGAAGCTTTCTTT.

There are many counts of this clonotype. The chain couples TRBV12-3 or TRBV12-4 to TRBJ1-2, with D possibly matching TRBD1 (5 bases). This CDR3 is built from 13 residues. V lost 2 bases to trimming and J lost 5 bases, with 9 bases between them. CDR3 sequence (DNA): TGTGCCAGCAGTTTACAAACAGGATATGGCTACACCTTC. Translated: CASSLQTGYGYTF.

This clonotype appeared a single time. Just one base apart from a much larger clone, this may be a read error. This chain links TRBV7-2 with TRBJ2-3, with 11 bases identical to TRBD2. Germline-derived CDR1 and CDR2 are SGHTA and FQGNSA. J gave up 10 bases and V 0 bases, and 9 bases lay outside the gene matches. This CDR3 comprises 16 residues. The CDR3, as DNA: TGTGCCAGCAGCTTAGCGCGATTAGCGGGGGGGCTTGCGCAGTATTTT. Translated, it gives CASSLARLAGGLAQYF. The whole variable domain, remainder taken from reference TRBV7-2 and TRBJ2-3, is GAGVSQSPSNKVTEKGKDVELRCDPISGHTALYWYRQSLGQGLEFLIYFQGNSAPDKSGLPSDRFSAERTGGSVSTLTIQRTQQEDSAVYLCASSLARLAGGLAQYFGPGTRLTVL.

The chain uses TRBV3-1 and TRBJ2-4; D might be TRBD1 (6 bases). CDR1 is LGHDT, CDR2 YNNKEL, per germline (reference sequence). The CDR3 spans 14 residues. Trimming removed 4 bases at V and 1 base at J, with 8 bases between. The CDR3 spells CASSPQGAKNIQYF. The CDR3 DNA reads as TGTGCCAGCAGCCCCCAGGGGGCCAAAAACATTCAGTACTTC.

The V call is TRBV20-1, the J call TRBJ2-1; 10 nucleotides match TRBD2. Trimming cost V 0 bases and J 9 bases; bases outside gene matches: 8. Germline lookup yields CDR1 DFQATT and CDR2 SNEGSKA (reference sequence). The CDR3 is 15 amino acids. The CDR3 DNA reads TGCAGTGCTAGAGATCCAAGCGGGGGGGTAAGTGAGCAGTTCTTC. It codes for CSARDPSGGVSEQFF.

The genes are TRBV7-6 and TRBJ1-1; D gene unclear. Trimming pared 2 bases from V and 0 bases from J, leaving 10 bases between. The CDR3 consists of 15 residues. Looked up from germline, CDR1 is SGHVS and CDR2 is FNYEAQ. CDR3 DNA sequence: TGTGCCAGCAGCTTACCGGAAACCATGAACACTGAAGCTTTCTTT. Amino acids: CASSLPETMNTEAFF.

In its sample, this clonotype was seen many times. The V and J genes are TRBV5-1 and TRBJ2-1, with a weak D call TRBD1 (7 bases). The length of the CDR3 is 14 residues. Germline values: CDR1 SGHRS, CDR2 YFSETQ. Trimming left V 2 bases short and J 6 bases short, with 12 bases between. This CDR3 is CASSFQGGFNEQFF. The CDR3 bases are TGCGCCAGCAGCTTCCAGGGGGGTTTCAATGAGCAGTTCTTC.

The chain links TRBV20-1 to TRBJ2-1; D unclear. CDR1 is DFQATT, CDR2 SNEGSKA, per germline (reference sequence). CDR3 size: 12 residues. Trimming took 3 bases from V and 8 from J, leaving 11 bases between them. The chain's CDR3 is CSARRKQYEQFF. For the CDR3, the DNA is TGCAGTGCTAGGAGGAAGCAGTATGAGCAGTTCTTC.

This clonotype was seen more than once but under ten times. The genes are TRBV28 and TRBJ1-5; tentatively, D is TRBD1 (6 bases). Looked up from germline, CDR1 is MDHEN and CDR2 is SYDVKM. Trimming cost V 6 bases and J 6 bases, with 18 bases left between them. There are 15 residues in the CDR3. For the CDR3, the DNA is TGTGCCAGCAGCCGCGAGGGGGGGACGGGTCAGCCCCAGCATTTT. It translates to CASSREGGTGQPQHF.

The genes are TRBV28 and TRBJ2-7; 7 positions match TRBD1. The CDR3 is 15 residues long. The germline gives CDR1 MDHEN, CDR2 SYDVKM. V gave up 6 bases and J gave up 3 bases; unmatched junction bases: 11. The CDR3 DNA sequence: TGTGCCAGCAGAGAGGGACAGCAGGCTCTCTACGAGCAGTACTTC. Translation gives CASREGQQALYEQYF.